This is a list of T cell receptor beta chains from one sample in a study of technical replicates of blood from a few donors. TCRdb's copy holds only in-frame clones and misses some; the assay was immunoSEQ multiplex PCR. The data contain fewer than 90,000 clones, around 92% of them singletons. Material: T cells isolated from PBMCs. These receptors were taken from a human donor in good health. CDR3s include the opening cysteine and the closing phenylalanine or tryptophan. The D gene is left open where the match is weak. Rows give clone size only sometimes, using once, few, many, or a class for an expanded clone.

. | TRBJ2-1 | TRBV7-9 | TRBD2 | CASSPRGREAPYNEQFF
. | TRBJ2-1 | TRBV7-3 | . | CASSSERSSYNEQFF
. | TRBJ1-1 | TRBV29-1 | . | CSGGEGWDAFF
. | TRBJ1-1 | TRBV10-2 | . | CASSELVYLNTEAFF
. | TRBJ2-3 | TRBV9 | . | CASSAGLTTDTQYF
. | TRBJ2-5 | TRBV28 | TRBD1 | CASSSPGQGALQYF
. | TRBJ1-3 | TRBV11-2 | . | CASSLVPLAGNTIYF
. | TRBJ2-2 | TRBV7-3 | TRBD2 | CASSLTGGRAVGELFF
. | TRBJ1-5 | TRBV18 | . | CASSSSPRFKRSKWSKPQHF
. | TRBJ2-3 | TRBV9 | TRBD2 | CASSVLAAYSTDTQYF
. | TRBJ1-2 | TRBV9 | TRBD1 | CASSVRDRPLRGYTF
. | TRBJ2-1 | TRBV30 | TRBD2 | CAGTSGYNEQFF
once | TRBJ2-7 | TRBV27 | TRBD1 | CASSLTGQDEQYF
. | TRBJ1-5 | TRBV6-5 | TRBD1 | CASSSTGDGNQPQHF
. | TRBJ1-4 | TRBV4-2 | . | CASSPFDEKLFF
. | TRBJ2-1 | TRBV7-8 | . | CASSLGLGRGDEQFF
once | TRBJ1-1 | TRBV27 | . | CASSLEWEDRTEAFF
. | TRBJ2-3 | TRBV29-1 | TRBD2 | CSVLGTTTDTQYF
. | TRBJ2-7 | TRBV7-9 | TRBD2 | CASSGTELVAGFYEQYF
. | TRBJ2-7 | TRBV4-3 | TRBD2 | CASSQGLAVGGEQYF
once | TRBJ1-1 | TRBV9 | . | CASSTGHREGAGGTEAFF
. | TRBJ2-5 | TRBV5-1 | . | CASSSGDSDETQYF
. | TRBJ2-7 | TRBV19 | TRBD2 | CASRSSGSYEQYF
. | TRBJ2-1 | TRBV6-5 | . | CASSQTSYNEQFF
. | TRBJ2-7 | TRBV5-1 | TRBD1 | CASSGTVYEQYF
. | TRBJ2-1 | TRBV29-1 | . | CSVQDLVGNEQFF
. | TRBJ2-3 | TRBV28 | TRBD1 | CASRDRGADTQYF
. | TRBJ2-3 | TRBV11-2 | TRBD1 | CASNRSGTGVSDTQYF
. | TRBJ2-2 | TRBV7-9 | TRBD2 | CASSLLGLAGRTGELFF
once | TRBJ1-2 | TRBV5-1 | . | CASSLNPPQQGNYGYTF
. | TRBJ1-2 | TRBV27 | TRBD1 | CASSLAPTGENYGYTF
. | TRBJ2-4 | TRBV5-1 | TRBD1 | CASSHRQGENLYF
. | TRBJ2-3 | TRBV25-1 | . | CASSDGRGVDTQYF
. | TRBJ1-1 | TRBV7-2 | . | CASSLLGARTEAFF
once | TRBJ2-1 | TRBV7-3 | TRBD2 | CASSFIGEGRDEQFF
. | TRBJ1-2 | TRBV4-3 | . | CASSQDTGAYGYTF